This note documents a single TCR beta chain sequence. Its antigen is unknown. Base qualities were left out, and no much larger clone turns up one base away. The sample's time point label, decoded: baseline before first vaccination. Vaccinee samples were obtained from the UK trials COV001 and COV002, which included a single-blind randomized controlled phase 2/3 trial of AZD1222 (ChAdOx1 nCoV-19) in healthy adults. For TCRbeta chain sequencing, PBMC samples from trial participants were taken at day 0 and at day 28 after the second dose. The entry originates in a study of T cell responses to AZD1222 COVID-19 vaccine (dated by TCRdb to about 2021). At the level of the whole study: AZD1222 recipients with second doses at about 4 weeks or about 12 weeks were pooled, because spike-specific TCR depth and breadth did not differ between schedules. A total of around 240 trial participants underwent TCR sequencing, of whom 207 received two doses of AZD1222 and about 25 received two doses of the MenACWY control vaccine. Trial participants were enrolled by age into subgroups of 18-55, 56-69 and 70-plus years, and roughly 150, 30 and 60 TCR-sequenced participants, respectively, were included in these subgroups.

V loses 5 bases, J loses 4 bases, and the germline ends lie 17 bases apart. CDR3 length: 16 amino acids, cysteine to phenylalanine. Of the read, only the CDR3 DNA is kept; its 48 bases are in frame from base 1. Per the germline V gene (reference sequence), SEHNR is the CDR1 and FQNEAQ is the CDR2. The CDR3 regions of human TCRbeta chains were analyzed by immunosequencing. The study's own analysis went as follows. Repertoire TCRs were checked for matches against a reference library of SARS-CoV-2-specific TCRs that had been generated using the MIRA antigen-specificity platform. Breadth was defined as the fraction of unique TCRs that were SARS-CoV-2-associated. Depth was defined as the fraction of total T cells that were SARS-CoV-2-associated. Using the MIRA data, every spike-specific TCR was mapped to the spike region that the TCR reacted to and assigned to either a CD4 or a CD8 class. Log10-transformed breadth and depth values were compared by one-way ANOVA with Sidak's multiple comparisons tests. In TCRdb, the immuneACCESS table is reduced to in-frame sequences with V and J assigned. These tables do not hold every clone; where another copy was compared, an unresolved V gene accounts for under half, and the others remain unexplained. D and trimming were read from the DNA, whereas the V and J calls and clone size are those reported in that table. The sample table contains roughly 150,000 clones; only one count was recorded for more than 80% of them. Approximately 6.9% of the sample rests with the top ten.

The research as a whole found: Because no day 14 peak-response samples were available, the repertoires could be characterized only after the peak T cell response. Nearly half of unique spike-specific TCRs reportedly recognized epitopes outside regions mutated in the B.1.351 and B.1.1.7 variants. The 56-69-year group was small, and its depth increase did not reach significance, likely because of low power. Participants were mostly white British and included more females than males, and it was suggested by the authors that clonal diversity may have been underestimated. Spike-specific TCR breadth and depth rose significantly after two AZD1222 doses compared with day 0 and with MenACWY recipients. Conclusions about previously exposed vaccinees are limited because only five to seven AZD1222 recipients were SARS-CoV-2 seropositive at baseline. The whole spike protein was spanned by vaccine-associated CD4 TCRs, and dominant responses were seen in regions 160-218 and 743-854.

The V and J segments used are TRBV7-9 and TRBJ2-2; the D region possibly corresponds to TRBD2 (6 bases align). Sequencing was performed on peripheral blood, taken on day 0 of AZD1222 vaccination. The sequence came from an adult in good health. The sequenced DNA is TGTGCCAGCAGCCCGCGGGACCGCGCTTCCACCGGGGAGCTGTTTTTT. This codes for CASSPRDRASTGELFF. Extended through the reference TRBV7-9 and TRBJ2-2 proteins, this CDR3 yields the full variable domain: DTGVSQNPRHKITKRGQNVTFRCDPISEHNRLYWYRQTLGQGPEFLTYFQNEAQLEKSRLLSDRFSAERPKGSFSTLEIQRTEQGDSAMYLCASSPRDRASTGELFFGEGSRLTVL.